Below are 12 T cell receptor beta chains sequenced from a single sample in a study of blood T cells in healthy people across ages. A J-beta primer mix and a sample-barcoded 5' primer were used in a second PCR of about 7 to 12 cycles. A single record per CDR3 protein comes from TCRdb applying MiXCR to the 5' RACE reads. The sample holds some 760,000 distinct CDR3 sequences, more than 20% seen once. The sample was also linked to a second study, of T cells of mothers and their children.

The sequencing sample was made of blood. All receptors derive from a boy aged 5-17 years in good health.

J is TRBJ2-5 and V is TRBV6-2 or TRBV6-3; TRBD2 aligns across 11 bases. The J call is uncertain, as TRBJ2-7 better fits the DNA end. Germline CDR1 reads MNHEY; CDR2 reads SVGEGT. CDR3 length equals 16 residues. CDR3 DNA sequence: TGTGCCAGCAGTTCTCGATCCGGGACTAGCGGTACCGAGCAGTACTTC. Protein: CASSSRSGTSGTEQYF.

This chain uses TRBV27 with TRBJ2-5, with D perhaps TRBD1 or TRBD2 (5 bases each). The J call could be wrong; TRBJ2-7 is a better fit for the DNA end. The CDR3 has 14 residues. Germline-derived CDR1 and CDR2 are MNHEY and SMNVEV (reference sequence). The CDR3 nucleotides are TGTGCCAGCAGTTTGATCGGGACGTCCTACGAGCAGTACTTC. Translating gives CASSLIGTSYEQYF.

CDR3 residues: CASSQETSGGQYQETQYF. The CDR3 DNA is TGCGCCAGCAGCCAAGAAACTAGCGGGGGCCAATACCAAGAGACCCAGTACTTC. The chain combines TRBV4-1 with TRBJ2-5, with 11 nucleotides matching TRBD2. The CDR3 extends over 18 amino acids. Germline V lookup: CDR1 MGHRA, CDR2 YSYEKL. V shed 0 bases, J shed 0 bases, and the junction held 6 bases outside the gene matches.

Comment on this clonotype: One end of the junction fails to match germline, which may point to a read error. The V gene is TRBV12-3 or TRBV12-4, the J gene TRBJ2-3; no reliable D call. The CDR3 covers 12 residues. The CDR3 nucleotides read TGTGCCGGCAGTAGAAACACAGATACGCAGTATTTT. This encodes CAGSRNTDTQYF.

CDR3 sequence (DNA): TGTGCCAGCAGCGTAGGTGCGTCCACATGGAACAATGAGCAGTTCTTC. This sequence encodes CASSVGASTWNNEQFF. The chain combines TRBV9 with TRBJ2-1; D is ambiguous. The germline V gene has CDR1 SGDLS and CDR2 YYNGEE. This CDR3 is built from 16 residues. Trimming removed 0 bases at V and 5 bases at J, with 15 bases between.

This clonotype was recorded a few times. The rearrangement joins TRBV4-3 to TRBJ2-7, with 11 bases identical to TRBD2. The V and J ends lost 1 base and 0 bases, in that order; junction bases with no gene match: 8. This CDR3 comprises 18 residues. Germline V gene data show CDR1 as LGHNA and CDR2 as YSLEER. The CDR3, as DNA: TGCGCCAGCAGCCAAGGGGAACTAGCGGGGGTAATCTCCTACGAGCAGTACTTC. Encoded protein: CASSQGELAGVISYEQYF.

The rearrangement uses TRBV7-3 and TRBJ2-3; TRBD2 agrees at 10 bases. CDR3 size: 16 residues. Germline-derived CDR1 and CDR2 are SGHTA and FQGTGA. V gave up 1 base and J gave up 3 bases; unmatched junction bases: 4. The CDR3 bases are TGTGCCAGCAGCTTAAAAGCGGGAGGGCCGACAGATACGCAGTATTTT. This encodes CASSLKAGGPTDTQYF.

The chain recombines TRBV20-1 with TRBJ2-1; TRBD2 is a possible D gene (6 bases). The V gene lost 5 bases and the J gene lost 0 bases, with 14 bases spanning the gap. Germline V lookup: CDR1 DFQATT, CDR2 SNEGSKA (reference sequence). The CDR3 has 15 amino acids. CDR3 in amino acids: CSASSRGRSYNEQFF. The CDR3 region has the DNA TGCAGTGCTTCGTCGCGGGGCCGCTCCTACAATGAGCAGTTCTTC.

The V and J genes are TRBV20-1 and TRBJ2-5; TRBD2 might be the D (6 bases). The J call may be mistaken, given a closer DNA end match to TRBJ2-1. Germline V gene lookup returns CDR1 DFQATT and CDR2 SNEGSKA (reference sequence). This CDR3 has 12 amino acids. The CDR3 reads CSARAEGLEQFF. CDR3 sequence (DNA): TGCAGTGCTAGGGCGGAGGGCCTAGAGCAGTTCTTC.

The genes are TRBV4-1 and TRBJ1-4, with D unresolved. V was shortened by 0 bases and J by 6 bases, with 11 bases between the two germline ends. The CDR3 runs 15 residues. Germline CDR1 and CDR2: MGHRA and YSYEKL. In DNA, the CDR3 is TGCGCCAGCAGCCAAGATACCGGGGTTGATGAAAAACTGTTTTTT. Encoded protein: CASSQDTGVDEKLFF.

This clonotype was found a few times. Written as DNA, the CDR3 is TGTGCCAGCAGCTCACCGACAGAAGAGACCCAGTACTTC. Translation: CASSSPTEETQYF. The chain links TRBV7-3 to TRBJ2-5, with D perhaps TRBD1 (5 bases). The germline V gene encodes CDR1 SGHTA and CDR2 FQGTGA. Trimming pared 4 bases from V and 3 bases from J, leaving 9 bases between. The CDR3 runs 13 residues.

This clonotype has only a few counts. The chain carries TRBV12-3 or TRBV12-4 and TRBJ2-3; D is possibly TRBD1 (5 bases). This CDR3 is built from 13 residues. With 6 bases removed from V and 3 bases from J, the gap between germline ends came to 10 bases. CDR3 sequence: CASRGHDTDTQYF. Written as DNA, the CDR3 is TGTGCCAGCAGAGGACACGATACAGATACGCAGTATTTT.